This T cell receptor (beta chain) was captured by sequencing in a study of CXCR3-negative and CXCR3-positive naive CD8 T cells. Triplicate sorts, fewer than 350,000 cells apiece, were made for each CD8+ T cell subset. General observations from the study: TRB CDR3s were more hydrophobic in CXCR3-positive than in CXCR3-negative naive cells. Researchers reported similar TRBV-TRBJ usage in naive CXCR3-negative and CXCR3-positive cells, though memory differed.

As regards this clonotype: Its antigen is not known.

This CDR3 is built from 16 residues. The method, 5' RACE with UMI labels, was used to prepare the TRB cDNA libraries. TCRdb derives one entry per CDR3 protein from the 5' RACE reads, leaving out DNA. The sample's table shows approximately 58,000 distinct CDR3 sequences. The sequence came from a human donor in good health. Some clones in this sample may be carry-over from other donors' samples. Sequencing was performed on naive CXCR3- CD8+ T cells from blood. Subset here: CD45RO-CCR7+CD27+CD95- naive CD8+ T cells lacking CXCR3 (TNR3-). The chain combines TRBV12-3 or TRBV12-4 with TRBJ1-6; TCRdb selects TRBD1, and the lack of DNA leaves this call unchecked. This chain's CDR3 is CASSFDRGYYNSPLHF.